One sample yielded the 12 T cell receptor beta chains listed below, sequenced in a study of blood T cells in healthy people across ages (dated by TCRdb to about 2015). Receptor amplification or capture employed 5' RACE. The listed sequencing device is Illumina HiSeq 2500. A second PCR of about 6 to 11 cycles was performed with a sample-barcoded 5' primer and a J-beta primer mix. In-frame beta chains were kept once TCRdb had trimmed the public reads at Q25 with fastp and called clones with MiXCR. CDR3 protein sequences are deduplicated, and each keeps its most common genes and DNA. For this sample there are 850,000 to 1,000,000 distinct CDR3 sequences; approximately 50% appear just once. Over 20% of the sample belongs to the ten largest clones. Sequences were obtained from blood. The receptors here all came from a woman aged 60-75 years in good health.

V is TRBV10-1 and J is TRBJ1-5, with TRBD1 as a possible D gene (6 bases). The CDR3 is 13 residues long. The germline gives CDR1 WNHNN, CDR2 SYGVQD (reference sequence). With 3 bases removed from V and 5 bases from J, the gap between germline ends came to 8 bases. CDR3 protein: CASSDTGHQPQHF. The DNA of the CDR3 is TGCGCCAGCAGTGATACAGGGCATCAGCCCCAGCATTTT.

V and J are TRBV6-2 or TRBV6-3 and TRBJ1-5; 7 bases are shared with TRBD1. The CDR3 spans 14 residues. Germline loops: CDR1 MNHEY, CDR2 SVGEGT. Germline trimming cut 7 bases from V and 6 bases from J; bases unmatched to any gene: 9. The CDR3 here is CASTLDRDPQPQHF. The CDR3 DNA sequence: TGTGCCAGCACCCTCGACAGGGATCCTCAGCCCCAGCATTTT.

The chain links TRBV5-5 to TRBJ1-4; D unresolved. CDR1 is SGHKS, CDR2 YYEKEE, per germline (reference sequence). This CDR3 is 16 amino acids long. Between the trimmed V and J ends, which lost 1 base and 2 bases, there was a span of 12 bases. CDR3 amino acids: CASSLPETPTNEKLFF. CDR3 bases: TGTGCCAGCAGCTTGCCAGAGACACCCACTAATGAAAAACTGTTTTTT.

This clonotype occurred many times. The chain couples TRBV10-3 to TRBJ1-1; a weak D match, TRBD1 (6 bases). Deletions cut 11 bases from V and 1 base from J, with 14 bases between. Germline CDR1 ENHRY, CDR2 SYGVKD. The CDR3 totals 13 residues. Here the CDR3 DNA reads TGTGCCGTGGGGGTACAGGGGAACACTGAAGCTTTCTTT. It is translated as CAVGVQGNTEAFF.

A few counts support this clonotype. The chain joins TRBV9 to TRBJ1-2; 9 positions match TRBD1. The junction had 9 bases not matched to a gene; V was cut back by 4 bases and J by 5 bases. Germline CDR1 and CDR2: SGDLS and YYNGEE. The length of the CDR3 is 15 residues. CDR3 nucleotide sequence: TGTGCCAGCAGCCTTCGGGACAGGGACCTTTATGGCTACACCTTC. It encodes CASSLRDRDLYGYTF.

This clonotype was seen just once. V and J are TRBV9 and TRBJ1-1; possibly TRBD1 for D (6 bases). CDR1 is SGDLS, CDR2 YYNGEE, per germline. The CDR3 has 14 amino acids. With 1 base removed from V and 1 base from J, the gap between germline ends came to 8 bases. CDR3 in DNA: TGTGCCAGCAGCGTAACAGGGAGGAACACTGAAGCTTTCTTT. Residues: CASSVTGRNTEAFF.

The gene calls are TRBV4-1 and TRBJ1-2; no firm D call. Germline loops: CDR1 MGHRA, CDR2 YSYEKL. V was trimmed by 1 base and J by 10 bases, leaving 16 bases between them. CDR3 length: 14 residues. The CDR3 loop reads CASSQGSLHPDYTF. Written as DNA, the CDR3 is TGCGCCAGCAGCCAAGGTAGCCTCCACCCGGACTACACCTTC.

The chain has TRBV29-1 and TRBJ2-4, with a possible D match to TRBD2 (6 bases). The end of the DNA aligns better with TRBJ2-7, so the J call may be wrong. CDR3 size: 14 residues. Germline assignment: CDR1 SQVTM and CDR2 ANQGSEA. DNA of the CDR3: TGCAGCGTCGCATTGTGGAGGGAACCCTACGAGCAGTACTTC. It translates to CSVALWREPYEQYF.

V gene TRBV24-1 combines with J gene TRBJ2-6; 7 bases map to TRBD1. Germline CDR1 reads KGHDR; CDR2 reads SFDVKD. The ends lost 3 bases at V and 0 bases at J; junction bases unmatched: 10. The CDR3 contains 19 residues. CDR3 sequence: CATSDRTGGENSGANVLTF. As DNA, the CDR3 is TGTGCCACCAGTGATAGGACAGGTGGTGAAAACTCTGGGGCCAACGTCCTGACTTTC.

The rearrangement joins TRBV3-1 to TRBJ2-1; D might be TRBD1 or TRBD2, each matching 5 bases. V was shortened by 1 base and J by 6 bases, with 10 bases between the two germline ends. Germline CDR1 is LGHDT and CDR2 is YNNKEL (reference sequence). There are 14 residues in the CDR3. CDR3 DNA: TGTGCCAGCAGCCAAGCGGGACCCGGCAATGAGCAGTTCTTC. It codes for CASSQAGPGNEQFF.

This clonotype was seen many times. J is TRBJ1-2 and V is TRBV6-6; D gene ambiguous. The germline CDR1 and CDR2 sequences are MNHNY and SVGAGI (reference sequence). This CDR3 spans 15 amino acids. Trimming took 0 bases from V and 4 from J, leaving 12 bases between them. The CDR3 coding sequence is TGTGCCAGCAGTTACTCGAGTCGGCAGAGCTATGGCTACACCTTC. Its protein product is CASSYSSRQSYGYTF.

This clonotype was seen ten or more times. This chain joins TRBV29-1 and TRBJ2-7, with D hard to call. V was cut by 7 bases and J by 2 bases, with 15 bases left in between. Germline V gene data show CDR1 as SQVTM and CDR2 as ANQGSEA. The CDR3 is 13 residues long. Here the CDR3 DNA reads TGCAGCGCGGCCGACGCCGGCCCCTACGAGCAGTACTTC. It codes for CSAADAGPYEQYF.